The 31 T cell receptor beta chains reported below all come from one sample, sequenced in a study of blood T cell repertoires in COVID-19. The assay was immunoSEQ multiplex PCR, and TCRdb's table has in-frame clones only and misses some. Among about 170,000 clones listed, about 80% were seen once. The material sequenced was peripheral blood. The receptors stem from a woman in her forties with COVID-19, enrolled during active disease.

The CDR3 region is CASSRQLSGNTIYF. Here the CDR3 DNA reads TGTGCCAGCAGTCGACAACTCTCTGGAAACACCATATATTTT. The chain links TRBV6-2 or TRBV6-3 to TRBJ1-3; D gene uncertain. Between the trimmed V and J ends, which lost 5 bases and 0 bases, there was a span of 8 bases. The length of the CDR3 is 14 residues. CDR1 MNHEY and CDR2 SVGEGT come from the germline V gene.

This clone was counted only a few times. V usage is TRBV7-9 and J usage is TRBJ1-1, with D possibly matching TRBD1 (5 bases). Germline CDR1 is SEHNR and CDR2 is FQNEAQ (reference sequence). The ends were cut back, 3 bases at V and 8 bases at J, with 16 bases in the middle. The CDR3 runs to 14 residues. The CDR3 region is CASSLGSPGGEAFF. For the CDR3, the DNA is TGTGCCAGCAGCTTGGGCAGCCCTGGGGGGGAAGCTTTCTTT.

DNA for the CDR3: TGTGCCAGCAGCGTAGGTCCTAGCGGGGGGGCAGAGACCCAGTACTTC. It is translated as CASSVGPSGGAETQYF. This rearrangement joins TRBV9 to TRBJ2-5; 12 bases map to TRBD2. Germline-derived CDR1 and CDR2 are SGDLS and YYNGEE. This CDR3 is built from 16 residues. Trimming at V came to 0 bases and at J to 4 bases, leaving 4 bases not matched to a gene.

The genes are TRBV19 and TRBJ2-3; D may be TRBD2 (5 bases). CDR3 length: 15 residues. Per germline, CDR1 LNHDA and CDR2 SQIVND (reference sequence). Trimming cost V 5 bases and J 8 bases, with 20 bases left between them. This CDR3 is CASSPRTSKPVTQYF. In DNA, the CDR3 is TGTGCCAGTAGTCCTCGGACTTCTAAACCCGTTACGCAGTATTTT.

The chain is built from TRBV24-1 and TRBJ2-5; unclear D gene. Germline CDR1 and CDR2: KGHDR and SFDVKD. The CDR3 length is 13 residues. V was trimmed by 5 bases and J by 6 bases, leaving 12 bases between them. The CDR3 coding sequence is TGTGCCACCAGTGCCGAGCAACCCAAGACCCAGTACTTC. It specifies CATSAEQPKTQYF.

The V call is TRBV6-6, the J call TRBJ2-7; 8 nucleotides match TRBD1. Germline lookup yields CDR1 MNHNY and CDR2 SVGAGI (reference sequence). The ends lost 5 bases at V and 7 bases at J; junction bases unmatched: 7. CDR3 length equals 13 residues. In DNA, the CDR3 is TGTGCCAGCAGTCGGAACAGGGGGTCTGAGCAGTACGTC. Translation: CASSRNRGSEQYV.

The chain joins TRBV6-5 to TRBJ2-2; no reliable D call. Looked up from germline, CDR1 is MNHEY and CDR2 is SVGAGI. The CDR3 runs to 12 residues. V was shortened by 9 bases and J by 3 bases, with 8 bases between the two germline ends. The chain's CDR3 is CASVRYTGELFF. DNA for the CDR3: TGTGCCAGTGTCAGGTACACCGGGGAGCTGTTTTTT.

This sequence joins TRBV10-1 and TRBJ1-4; D unresolved. V was clipped by 0 bases and J by 10 bases, with 12 bases between them. The CDR3 totals 14 residues. The germline V gene encodes CDR1 WNHNN and CDR2 SYGVQD (reference sequence). The CDR3 loop reads CASSESGGSGKLFF. In DNA, the CDR3 is TGCGCCAGCAGTGAGTCGGGAGGATCCGGAAAACTGTTTTTT.

About this clone itself: This CDR3 is also generated by other DNA sequences in the sample. This chain uses TRBV9 with TRBJ2-7; the D gene is possibly TRBD2 (5 bases). Germline V gene lookup returns CDR1 SGDLS and CDR2 YYNGEE. The ends were cut back, 3 bases at V and 2 bases at J, with 15 bases in the middle. The CDR3 spans 15 residues. The CDR3 DNA sequence: TGTGCCAGCAGCGGCGGAGGTAGTCGGGCCTACGAGCAGTACTTC. Its translation: CASSGGGSRAYEQYF.

CDR3: CASSLGLQYNEQFF. The CDR3 DNA sequence: TGTGCCAGCAGCCTTGGTCTTCAGTACAATGAGCAGTTCTTC. The V gene is TRBV11-2, the J gene TRBJ2-1, with D unresolved. With 5 bases removed from V and 4 bases from J, the gap between germline ends came to 12 bases. Looked up from germline, CDR1 is SGHAT and CDR2 is FQNNGV. The CDR3 is 14 residues long. Full variable domain (remainder filled in from reference TRBV11-2 and TRBJ2-1): EAGVAQSPRYKIIEKRQSVAFWCNPISGHATLYWYQQILGQGPKLLIQFQNNGVVDDSQLPKDRFSAERLKGVDSTLKIQPAKLEDSAVYLCASSLGLQYNEQFFGPGTRLTVL.

The chain recombines TRBV6-6 with TRBJ1-2; a weak D match, TRBD1 (5 bases). The germline V gene has CDR1 MNHNY and CDR2 SVGAGI (reference sequence). The length of the CDR3 is 13 residues. Trimming left V 2 bases short and J 8 bases short, with 12 bases between. The CDR3 reads CASSYPSGGGYTF. CDR3 nucleotides: TGTGCCAGCAGTTACCCGTCGGGGGGAGGCTACACCTTC.

The chain joins TRBV18 to TRBJ1-6; 7 bases align to TRBD1. The germline CDR1 and CDR2 sequences are KGHSH and LQKENI. Unmatched junction bases numbered 3, after V lost 5 bases and J lost 5 bases. The length of the CDR3 is 14 residues. DNA for the CDR3: TGTGCCAGCTCAGGGGACAGCAATAATTCACCCCTCCACTTT. Its protein product is CASSGDSNNSPLHF.

This sequence joins TRBV27 and TRBJ1-5, with D unresolved. Germline V gene sequence: CDR1 MNHEY, CDR2 SMNVEV (reference sequence). The ends were cut back, 3 bases at V and 4 bases at J, with 4 bases in the middle. The length of the CDR3 is 12 residues. In DNA, the CDR3 is TGTGCCAGCAGTTTGAGGAATCAGCCCCAGCATTTT. Translated, it gives CASSLRNQPQHF.

Note on this clone: The sample holds other DNA sequences that translate to the same CDR3. The chain's CDR3 is CASSLAGNEQFF. The CDR3, as DNA: TGTGCCAGCAGCTTGGCGGGCAATGAGCAGTTCTTC. The chain couples TRBV11-2 to TRBJ2-1; possibly TRBD2 for D (5 bases). Germline V gene lookup returns CDR1 SGHAT and CDR2 FQNNGV. V lost 3 bases and J 6 bases, leaving 6 bases between the germline ends. The CDR3 is 12 residues long.

A few counts support this clone. This chain uses TRBV5-8 with TRBJ1-1, with 7 bases that match TRBD1. The V gene's germline CDR1 is SGHTS and CDR2 YDEGEE. Trimming cost V 2 bases and J 5 bases; bases outside gene matches: 9. The CDR3 runs to 15 residues. CDR3 sequence: CASSFGDREGTEAFF. CDR3 sequence (DNA): TGTGCCAGCAGCTTCGGAGACAGGGAAGGAACTGAAGCTTTCTTT.

This chain joins TRBV6-5 and TRBJ1-5; 7 bases line up with TRBD1. Germline trimming cut 4 bases from V and 4 bases from J; bases unmatched to any gene: 10. The CDR3 sequence is 16 residues long. Germline lookup yields CDR1 MNHEY and CDR2 SVGAGI. CDR3 sequence: CASSSDRVYGNQPQHF. CDR3 sequence (DNA): TGTGCCAGCAGTTCCGACAGGGTTTATGGAAATCAGCCCCAGCATTTT.

This chain uses TRBV7-9 with TRBJ1-3; D may be TRBD1 (5 bases). V lost 5 bases and J 4 bases, leaving 18 bases between the germline ends. There are 16 residues in the CDR3. The germline V gene encodes CDR1 SEHNR and CDR2 FQNEAQ (reference sequence). CDR3 in DNA: TGTGCCAGCAGCCCCCCCGGGGGGGTTATGGGAAACACCATATATTTT. This translates into CASSPPGGVMGNTIYF.

V usage is TRBV11-2 and J usage is TRBJ2-7; TRBD1 is a possible D gene (5 bases). The CDR3 has 14 amino acids. CDR1 and CDR2 (germline): SGHAT, FQNNGV. Trimming took off 0 bases at V and 4 bases at J, with 10 bases between the two ends. Here the CDR3 reads CASSLDRASYEQYF. In DNA form, the CDR3 reads TGTGCCAGCAGCTTAGACAGGGCAAGTTACGAGCAGTACTTC.

The chain recombines TRBV3-1 (or the pseudogene TRBV3-2) with TRBJ1-1, with D maybe TRBD1 (5 bases). Germline loops: CDR1 LGHDT, CDR2 YNNKEL (reference sequence). V lost 2 bases and J lost 4, with 11 bases in between. This CDR3 region has 14 residues. CDR3 amino acids: CASSQRTLGTEAFF. The CDR3 nucleotides read TGTGCCAGCAGCCAAAGGACATTGGGCACTGAAGCTTTCTTT.

CDR3 in DNA: TGTGCCAGTACCTTTGCAGGCTCTGGAAACACCATATATTTT. It translates to CASTFAGSGNTIYF. This chain uses TRBV6-6 with TRBJ1-3; no clear D gene. The CDR3 is 14 amino acids. CDR1 is MNHNY, CDR2 SVGAGI, per germline (reference sequence). V lost 9 bases and J 0 bases, leaving 12 bases between the germline ends.

J is TRBJ1-1 and V is TRBV10-3, with 8 bases fitting TRBD1. The CDR3 runs 13 residues. The V gene end was trimmed by 10 bases and the J gene end by 8 bases; junction bases not matched to a gene: 12. Germline V gives CDR1 ENHRY, CDR2 SYGVKD. CDR3 sequence reads: CATKPGQDTEAFF. As DNA, the CDR3 is TGTGCCACGAAACCGGGACAGGATACCGAAGCTTTCTTT.

The CDR3 DNA reads TGTGCCAGCAGAGTTGGCGGGACAGGGCTCGGCTACACCTTC. Translated: CASRVGGTGLGYTF. The chain carries TRBV6-5 and TRBJ1-2; 9 nucleotides agree with TRBD1. There are 14 residues in the CDR3. The germline V gene has CDR1 MNHEY and CDR2 SVGAGI. J gave up 8 bases and V 6 bases, and 10 bases lay outside the gene matches.

The CDR3, as DNA: TGTGCCAGCAGACGACAGGGGAGCTATGGCTACACCTTC. Amino acid sequence: CASRRQGSYGYTF. This chain connects TRBV14 to TRBJ1-2, with 8 nucleotides matching TRBD1. Germline lookup yields CDR1 SGHDN and CDR2 FVKESK. CDR3 length: 13 amino acids. The V segment lost 6 bases and the J segment 4 bases; nucleotides outside the gene matches: 4. Full variable domain (missing parts from reference TRBV14 and TRBJ1-2): EAGVTQFPSHSVIEKGQTVTLRCDPISGHDNLYWYRRVMGKEIKFLLHFVKESKQDESGMPNNRFLAERTGGTYSTLKVQPAELEDSGVYFCASRRQGSYGYTFGSGTRLTVV.

The V and J genes are TRBV7-6 and TRBJ2-7, with 10 bases that match TRBD1. Trimming at V came to 1 base and at J to 6 bases, leaving 6 bases not matched to a gene. Germline CDR1 reads SGHVS; CDR2 reads FNYEAQ. CDR3 size: 15 residues. DNA of the CDR3: TGTGCCAGCAGCTTAGGTACCGGGACAGGGGTCGAGCAGTACGTC. Its protein product is CASSLGTGTGVEQYV.

This chain joins TRBV12-3 or TRBV12-4 and TRBJ1-1; D gene unclear. V was shortened by 3 bases and J by 7 bases, with 6 bases between the two germline ends. The CDR3 has 11 amino acids. The CDR3: CASSFGYEAFF. The CDR3 DNA is TGTGCCAGCAGTTTCGGTTATGAAGCTTTCTTT.

The V gene is TRBV4-1, the J gene TRBJ2-1; TRBD2 aligns across 9 bases. From germline, CDR1 is MGHRA and CDR2 YSYEKL. CDR3 length: 14 amino acids. The J segment lost 7 bases and the V segment lost 1 base, leaving 2 bases of the junction unmatched. CDR3 sequence reads: CASSQVGLANEQFF. CDR3 bases: TGCGCCAGCAGCCAAGTCGGACTAGCGAATGAGCAGTTCTTC.

This clone was seen just once. V and J are TRBV4-2 and TRBJ1-2, with D perhaps TRBD1 (6 bases). Trimming took 3 bases from V and 4 from J, leaving 15 bases between them. The CDR3 is 15 residues long. Germline V gene data show CDR1 as LGHNA and CDR2 as YNFKEQ. DNA of the CDR3: TGTGCCAGCAGCCATACCCAGGGGCTCCTCTATGGCTACACCTTC. This encodes CASSHTQGLLYGYTF.

This chain links TRBV18 with TRBJ2-7, with 9 nucleotides matching TRBD1. The CDR3 runs 14 residues. V lost 5 bases, J lost 5 bases, and 7 bases stayed unmatched. CDR1 is KGHSH, CDR2 LQKENI, per germline. The CDR3 loop is CASSTRDRVHEQYF. CDR3 in DNA: TGTGCCAGCTCAACCCGGGACAGGGTCCACGAGCAGTACTTC.

V gene TRBV7-8 combines with J gene TRBJ1-2; the D gene is possibly TRBD1 (6 bases). Germline lookup yields CDR1 SGHVS and CDR2 FQNEAQ. This CDR3 contains 12 residues. V lost 6 bases and J lost 6, with 11 bases in between. In DNA, the CDR3 is TGTGCCAGCAGTATAGGGGGGGATGGCTACACCTTC. Protein sequence: CASSIGGDGYTF.

The V and J genes are TRBV6-1 and TRBJ1-5, with D unresolved. The CDR3 is made up of 14 amino acids. Germline V CDR1 and CDR2: MNHNS, SASEGT. V was trimmed by 3 bases and J by 2 bases, leaving 8 bases between them. The CDR3 sequence: CASSEGFGNQPQHF. Here the CDR3 DNA reads TGTGCCAGCAGTGAGGGCTTTGGCAATCAGCCCCAGCATTTT.

The CDR3 DNA reads as TGTGCCAGCAGCTTGCTCGGATACAGCGGGTCCCAGCATTTT. Translating it yields CASSLLGYSGSQHF. This chain connects TRBV5-8 to TRBJ1-5; D uncertain. Per germline, CDR1 SGHTS and CDR2 YDEGEE. Deletions cut 1 base from V and 11 bases from J, with 16 bases between. The CDR3 consists of 14 residues.